The clone carrying this T cell receptor (beta chain) was picked up one time. This entry is derived from a study of blood T cell repertoires in COVID-19. Whole-study context: Nucleic acid was either cDNA or gDNA, and it came from T cells, B-cell-depleted T cells, or PBMCs.

With 5 bases removed from V and 6 bases from J, the gap between germline ends came to 11 bases. CDR3 size: 13 residues. Looked up from germline, CDR1 is SGHTA and CDR2 is FQGNSA. Clones were read by immunoSEQ multiplex PCR, and TCRdb kept only the in-frame ones, dropping some. The repertoire consists of around 310,000 clones, with around 90% occurring once and the leading ten covering under 1.1%. The TCR comes from a woman aged 40-49 years with COVID-19, enrolled during active disease. The V call is TRBV7-2, the J call TRBJ2-1; D gene unclear. Specimen: peripheral blood. The CDR3 DNA reads as TGTGCCAGCAGCGTGCGCGCGGTCAATGAGCAGTTCTTC. Its protein product is CASSVRAVNEQFF.